Listed below are T cell receptor beta chains from one sample, sequenced in a study of Ad26.COV2.S vaccination and SARS-CoV-2 variants. Sequencing used immunoSEQ multiplex PCR; TCRdb keeps in-frame clones, though not all of them. The sample includes hundreds of thousands of clones, around 90% of them seen just once. The material was peripheral blood, obtained in a trial of Ad26.COV2.S vaccine versus placebo. These receptors originate from a person between 18 and 65 years old who received the Ad26.COV2.S COVID-19 vaccine or a placebo. The CDR3 runs from the conserved cysteine through the conserved F or W. D genes are given only for firm matches.

v_call	d_call	j_call	cdr3_aa
TRBV19	NA	TRBJ1-1	CASSINWFRGTEAFF
TRBV29-1	NA	TRBJ2-1	CSVVRYPEGFF
TRBV19	TRBD1	TRBJ1-4	CASSKDRGREKLFF
TRBV6-2/TRBV6-3	NA	TRBJ1-5	CASSQEPGRQPQHF
TRBV2	NA	TRBJ1-4	CASRPGGRVNEKLFF
TRBV7-9	TRBD2	TRBJ2-3	CASSLGVAGDRRYF
TRBV6-4	NA	TRBJ1-1	CASKTGPLNTEAFF
TRBV2	NA	TRBJ2-3	CASRDIMGTDTQYF
TRBV5-1	NA	TRBJ2-2	CASSLGQSHTGELFF
TRBV4-1	NA	TRBJ2-1	CASSRRDGTYNEQFF
TRBV7-2	NA	TRBJ2-7	CASQWAGGSYEQYF
TRBV5-1	TRBD1	TRBJ2-7	CASSLGTGYEQYF
TRBV28	TRBD2	TRBJ2-7	CASRPPGLAGEQYF
TRBV11-3	NA	TRBJ1-1	CASSSSELLHTNTEAFF
TRBV9	NA	TRBJ2-5	CASSAGERHQETQYF
TRBV5-4	NA	TRBJ2-3	CASSLTTSTDTQYF
TRBV28	NA	TRBJ1-4	CASSPQGATNEKLFF
TRBV2	NA	TRBJ2-2	CASSVGTNTGELFF
TRBV12-3/TRBV12-4	TRBD1	TRBJ2-1	CASSTGTGGEQFF
TRBV18	TRBD1	TRBJ2-1	CASSRDRYNEQFF
TRBV4-2	NA	TRBJ2-5	CASSQGNTGDQETQYF
TRBV4-1	NA	TRBJ1-2	CASSHLLQDTTYGYTF
TRBV6-6	TRBD2	TRBJ2-5	CASSLLAGGSETQYF
TRBV7-9	TRBD1	TRBJ2-2	CASSLWAGGNTGELFF
TRBV14	NA	TRBJ1-2	CASSQDKVPRGYTF
TRBV6-6	NA	TRBJ2-7	CASSAEYEQYF
TRBV19	NA	TRBJ1-1	CASSRRGSGTEAFF
TRBV7-3	TRBD2	TRBJ2-1	CASSPLGLAGGPYNEQFF
TRBV30	NA	TRBJ1-3	CALDGSSLGNTIYF
TRBV4-1	NA	TRBJ2-1	CASSPTLTRDEQFF
TRBV6-2/TRBV6-3	NA	TRBJ2-7	CASSYVSYEQYF
TRBV5-1	TRBD1	TRBJ2-4	CASSAGQGRNIQYF
TRBV27	TRBD1	TRBJ1-1	CASSLEQGAGAGGEAFF
TRBV6-5	NA	TRBJ1-3	CASTRKGTIYF
TRBV10-3	TRBD1	TRBJ1-5	CAIRADRGNQPQHF
TRBV5-1	TRBD1	TRBJ2-7	CASSRSGTGGYEQYF
TRBV7-2	NA	TRBJ2-5	CASSEWVYQETQYF
TRBV25-1	TRBD2	TRBJ2-1	CASSGGGWNEQFF
TRBV18	TRBD1	TRBJ1-1	CASSPVEGQEAFF
TRBV5-1	NA	TRBJ1-1	CASRDSQTTEAFF
TRBV5-1	TRBD2	TRBJ2-1	CASSSPSGLYNEQFF
TRBV6-5	NA	TRBJ1-5	CASSYSRGQPQHF
TRBV28	TRBD1	TRBJ2-2	CASSSPGTGLGELFF
TRBV3-1/TRBV3-2	TRBD1	TRBJ2-7	CASRPDRGFGEQYF
TRBV20-1	NA	TRBJ2-5	CSASDHLQETQYF
TRBV28	NA	TRBJ1-4	CASSLRVEKLFF
TRBV6-2/TRBV6-3	NA	TRBJ1-5	CASSLLQGGNQPQHF
TRBV29-1	NA	TRBJ2-2	CSGKHNSGGELFF
TRBV4-1	NA	TRBJ1-5	CASSQVVGGNQPQHF
TRBV27	NA	TRBJ2-7	CASSLQVGGAYEQYF
TRBV5-8	NA	TRBJ2-7	CASSLFGGGYEQYF
TRBV6-5	NA	TRBJ2-2	CASSYSRAGELFF
TRBV13	NA	TRBJ2-3	CASSLGRVGTDTQYF
TRBV3-1/TRBV3-2	NA	TRBJ2-5	CASSQDPDRKETQYF
TRBV27	TRBD2	TRBJ2-7	CASSFGGGYEQYF
TRBV7-9	TRBD2	TRBJ2-5	CASSLLSGSWEETQYF
TRBV6-5	NA	TRBJ1-6	CASSYSRLYNSPLHF
TRBV28	NA	TRBJ2-3	CASSFISGRTDTQYF